These 10 T cell receptor beta chains were sequenced from one sample in a study of T cells expressing NK-cell markers. TCRdb reprocessed the 5' RACE reads, keeping one entry per CDR3 protein, no DNA. In all, the sample yields a few hundred thousand distinct CDR3 sequences. The sequenced material came from blood T cells: a sorted CD56 or NKG2C T cell subset, CD4+ or CD8+ T cells, or bulk PBMC T cells (not recorded which). These receptors were taken from a man aged 18 to 69 in good health.

The CDR3 is CASSFGDRIGPFF. This rearrangement joins TRBV7-2 to TRBJ2-1; TCRdb's D gene call, TRBD1, goes unchecked for lack of DNA. Germline lookup yields CDR1 SGHTA and CDR2 FQGNSA. The CDR3 length is 13 residues. Supplemented by reference TRBV7-2 and TRBJ2-1, the full variable domain reads GAGVSQSPSNKVTEKGKDVELRCDPISGHTALYWYRQSLGQGLEFLIYFQGNSAPDKSGLPSDRFSAERTGGSVSTLTIQRTQQEDSAVYLCASSFGDRIGPFFGPGTRLTVL.

V gene TRBV12-3 or TRBV12-4 combines with J gene TRBJ1-1. The CDR3 covers 15 residues. The CDR3 protein is CASSFWEARNTEAFF.

The chain combines TRBV20-1 with TRBJ1-5. The CDR3 contains 14 residues. The V gene's germline CDR1 is DFQATT and CDR2 SNEGSKA (reference sequence). The CDR3 sequence is CSALRGSLGQPQHF.

The chain carries TRBV12-5 and TRBJ2-3; no DNA is available, so the TRBD1 call from TCRdb remains unchecked. There are 14 residues in the CDR3. Germline CDR1 reads LGHNT; CDR2 reads FRNRAP. CDR3 protein: CASGPRQRTDTQYF.

The chain joins TRBV5-1 to TRBJ1-6; there is no DNA to check the TCRdb D call of TRBD1. The CDR3 loop spans 16 amino acids. Per germline, CDR1 SGHRS and CDR2 YFSETQ. Here the CDR3 reads CASSKTTGSSYSPLHF.

J is TRBJ1-1 and V is TRBV29-1; TCRdb lists TRBD1, though no DNA is available to test this call. Per the germline V gene, CDR1 is SQVTM and CDR2 is ANQGSEA. The CDR3 length is 13 residues. CDR3 sequence: CSVGNRDLAEAFF.

The rearrangement links TRBV6-6 to TRBJ2-7; without DNA, the TCRdb call of TRBD1 cannot be checked. CDR3 length equals 13 residues. Germline lookup yields CDR1 MNHNY and CDR2 SVGAGI (reference sequence). This CDR3 reads CASSSRQVYEQYF.

The rearrangement links TRBV5-1 to TRBJ2-5; as DNA is missing, the TRBD1 call by TCRdb cannot be tested. Looked up from germline, CDR1 is SGHRS and CDR2 is YFSETQ. There are 16 residues in the CDR3. CDR3 residues: CASSLGRDRHQETQYF.

The chain uses TRBV20-1 and TRBJ2-5; the D gene TCRdb calls, TRBD2, cannot be checked with no DNA. CDR1 is DFQATT and CDR2 is SNEGSKA in the germline V gene (reference sequence). The CDR3 runs 15 residues. CDR3 residues: CSALGSGRPEETQYF.

The chain employs TRBV29-1 and TRBJ1-1; checking the TCRdb D call of TRBD1 is not possible without DNA. This CDR3 region has 15 residues. In germline, CDR1 is SQVTM, CDR2 ANQGSEA. The CDR3 sequence: CSVVPRERWNTEAFF.